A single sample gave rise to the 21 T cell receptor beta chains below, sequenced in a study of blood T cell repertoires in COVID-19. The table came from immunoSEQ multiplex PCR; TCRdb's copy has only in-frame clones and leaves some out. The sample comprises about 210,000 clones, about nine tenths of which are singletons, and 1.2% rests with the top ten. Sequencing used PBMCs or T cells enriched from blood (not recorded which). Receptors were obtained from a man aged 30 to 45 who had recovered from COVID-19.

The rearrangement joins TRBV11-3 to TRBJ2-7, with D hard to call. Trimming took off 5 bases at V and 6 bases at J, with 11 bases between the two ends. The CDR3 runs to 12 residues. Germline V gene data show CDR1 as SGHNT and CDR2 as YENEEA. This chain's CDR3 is CASSLTDSEQYF. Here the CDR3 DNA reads TGTGCCAGCAGCCTGACTGACTCCGAGCAGTACTTC.

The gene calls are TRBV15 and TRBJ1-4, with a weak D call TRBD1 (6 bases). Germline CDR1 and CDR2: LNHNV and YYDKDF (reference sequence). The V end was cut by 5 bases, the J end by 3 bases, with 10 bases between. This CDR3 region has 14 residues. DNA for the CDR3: TGTGCCACCAGCTCCACAGGGTCTAATGAAAAACTGTTTTTT. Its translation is CATSSTGSNEKLFF.

The CDR3, as DNA: TGTGCCAGCAGTTTAGCTGTGTCGGCTAGCGGAGAGGCCTACGAGCAGTACTTC. It specifies CASSLAVSASGEAYEQYF. This rearrangement joins TRBV28 to TRBJ2-7; 7 nucleotides align to TRBD2. The CDR3 has 18 residues. The V gene's germline CDR1 is MDHEN and CDR2 SYDVKM. V shed 2 bases and J 2 bases; nucleotides not matched to a gene: 15.

The CDR3, as DNA: TGTGCCAGCAGCGGGAACCGGGACAGGATCTACGAGCAGTACTTC. It specifies CASSGNRDRIYEQYF. The gene calls are TRBV25-1 and TRBJ2-7; the match to TRBD1 covers 8 bases. V lost 6 bases and J lost 3; bases outside the gene matches: 10. The CDR3 sequence is 15 residues long. CDR1 and CDR2 from the germline V gene are MGHDK and SYGVNS.

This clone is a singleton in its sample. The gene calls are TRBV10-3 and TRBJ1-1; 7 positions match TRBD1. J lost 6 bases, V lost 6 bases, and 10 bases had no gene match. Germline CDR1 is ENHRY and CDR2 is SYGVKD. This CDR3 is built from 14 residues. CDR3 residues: CAIRDLGGAAEAFF. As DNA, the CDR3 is TGTGCCATCAGGGATCTAGGGGGCGCCGCTGAAGCTTTCTTT.

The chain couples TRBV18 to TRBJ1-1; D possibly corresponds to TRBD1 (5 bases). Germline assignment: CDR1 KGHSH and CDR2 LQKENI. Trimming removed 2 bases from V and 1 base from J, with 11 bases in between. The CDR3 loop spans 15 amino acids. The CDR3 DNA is TGTGCCAGCTCACCAAAGTTCAGGGAGAACACTGAAGCTTTCTTT. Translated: CASSPKFRENTEAFF.

DNA of the CDR3: TGTGCCAGCAGCTTTTTAGCGGGAGGCTTATACGAGCAGTACTTC. Its translation: CASSFLAGGLYEQYF. The chain employs TRBV11-2 and TRBJ2-7; 10 nucleotides agree with TRBD2. Germline-derived CDR1 and CDR2 are SGHAT and FQNNGV. The length of the CDR3 is 15 residues. J lost 4 bases, V lost 3 bases, and 6 bases had no gene match.

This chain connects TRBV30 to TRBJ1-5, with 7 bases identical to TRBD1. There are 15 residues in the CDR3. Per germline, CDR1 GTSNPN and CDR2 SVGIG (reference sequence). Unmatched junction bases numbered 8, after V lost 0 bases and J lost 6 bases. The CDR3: CAWSVGQGGAQPQHF. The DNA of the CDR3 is TGTGCCTGGAGTGTGGGGCAGGGGGGTGCTCAGCCCCAGCATTTT.

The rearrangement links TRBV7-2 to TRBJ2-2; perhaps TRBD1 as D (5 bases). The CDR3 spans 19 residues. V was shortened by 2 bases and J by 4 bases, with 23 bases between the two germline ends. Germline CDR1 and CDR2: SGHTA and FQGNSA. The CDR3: CASSLWVSQATTGTGELFF. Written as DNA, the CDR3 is TGTGCCAGCAGCTTATGGGTGTCACAGGCGACCACGGGCACCGGGGAGCTGTTTTTT.

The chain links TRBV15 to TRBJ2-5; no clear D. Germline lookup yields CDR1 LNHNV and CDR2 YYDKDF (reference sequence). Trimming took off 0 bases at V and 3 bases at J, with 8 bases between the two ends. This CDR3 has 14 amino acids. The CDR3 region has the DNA TGTGCCACCAGCAGAGAGACTCGTAAAGAGACCCAGTACTTC. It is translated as CATSRETRKETQYF.

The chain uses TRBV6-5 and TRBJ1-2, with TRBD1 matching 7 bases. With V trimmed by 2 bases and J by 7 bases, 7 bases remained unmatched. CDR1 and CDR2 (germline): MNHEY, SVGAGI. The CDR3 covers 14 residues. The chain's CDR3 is CASSYQGGSGGYTF. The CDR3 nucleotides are TGTGCCAGCAGTTACCAGGGGGGATCAGGTGGCTACACCTTC.

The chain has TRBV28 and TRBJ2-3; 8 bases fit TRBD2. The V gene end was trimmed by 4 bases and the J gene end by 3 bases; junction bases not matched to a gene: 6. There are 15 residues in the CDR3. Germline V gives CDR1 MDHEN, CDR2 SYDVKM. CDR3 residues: CASSSPGLGTDTQYF. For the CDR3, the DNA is TGTGCCAGCAGTTCGCCGGGACTAGGGACAGATACGCAGTATTTT.

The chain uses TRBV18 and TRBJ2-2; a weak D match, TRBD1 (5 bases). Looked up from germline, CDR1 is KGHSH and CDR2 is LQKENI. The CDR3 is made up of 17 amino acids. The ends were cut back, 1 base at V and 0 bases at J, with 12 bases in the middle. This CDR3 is CASSPLRASSNTGELFF. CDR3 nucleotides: TGTGCCAGCTCACCACTCAGGGCCTCATCGAACACCGGGGAGCTGTTTTTT.

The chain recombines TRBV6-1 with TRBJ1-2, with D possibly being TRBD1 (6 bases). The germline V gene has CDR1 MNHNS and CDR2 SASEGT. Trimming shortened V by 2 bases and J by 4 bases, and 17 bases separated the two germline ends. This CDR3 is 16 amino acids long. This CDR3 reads CASSELTGLGIYGYTF. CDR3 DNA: TGTGCCAGCAGTGAATTGACAGGCCTGGGGATCTATGGCTACACCTTC.

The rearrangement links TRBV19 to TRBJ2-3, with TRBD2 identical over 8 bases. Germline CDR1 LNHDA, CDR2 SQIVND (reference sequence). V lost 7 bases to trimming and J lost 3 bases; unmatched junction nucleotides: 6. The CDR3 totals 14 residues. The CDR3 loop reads CASKRELITDTQYF. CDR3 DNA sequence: TGTGCCAGTAAGCGGGAGCTTATTACAGATACGCAGTATTTT.

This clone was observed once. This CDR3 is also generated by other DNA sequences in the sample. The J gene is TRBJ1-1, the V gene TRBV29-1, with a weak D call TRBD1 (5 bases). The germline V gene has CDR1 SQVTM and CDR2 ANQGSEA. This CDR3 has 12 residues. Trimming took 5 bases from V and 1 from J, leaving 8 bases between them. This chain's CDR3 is CSVYRKNTEAFF. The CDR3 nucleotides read TGCAGCGTTTACAGGAAGAACACTGAAGCTTTCTTT. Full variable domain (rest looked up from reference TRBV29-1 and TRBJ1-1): SAVISQKPSRDICQRGTSLTIQCQVDSQVTMMFWYRQQPGQSLTLIATANQGSEATYESGFVIDKFPISRPNLTFSTLTVSNMSPEDSSIYLCSVYRKNTEAFFGQGTRLTVV.

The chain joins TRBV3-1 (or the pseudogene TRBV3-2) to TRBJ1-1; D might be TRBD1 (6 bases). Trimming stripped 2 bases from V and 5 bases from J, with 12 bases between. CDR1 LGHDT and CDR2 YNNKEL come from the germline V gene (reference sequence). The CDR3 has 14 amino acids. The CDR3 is CASSQKNRETEAFF. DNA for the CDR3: TGTGCCAGCAGCCAAAAAAACAGGGAGACTGAAGCTTTCTTT.

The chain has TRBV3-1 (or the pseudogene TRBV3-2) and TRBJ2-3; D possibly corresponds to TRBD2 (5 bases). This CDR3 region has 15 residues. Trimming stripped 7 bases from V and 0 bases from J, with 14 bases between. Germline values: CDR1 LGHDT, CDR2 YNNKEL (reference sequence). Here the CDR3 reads CASIPSGSSTDTQYF. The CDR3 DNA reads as TGTGCCAGCATTCCCAGCGGCTCTAGCACAGATACGCAGTATTTT.

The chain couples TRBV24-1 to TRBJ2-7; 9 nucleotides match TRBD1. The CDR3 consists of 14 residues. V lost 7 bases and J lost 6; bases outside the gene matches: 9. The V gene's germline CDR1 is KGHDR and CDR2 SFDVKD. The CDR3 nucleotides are TGTGCCACCAGCCCCGGGACAGGGTGGCGCGAGCAGTACTTC. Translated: CATSPGTGWREQYF.

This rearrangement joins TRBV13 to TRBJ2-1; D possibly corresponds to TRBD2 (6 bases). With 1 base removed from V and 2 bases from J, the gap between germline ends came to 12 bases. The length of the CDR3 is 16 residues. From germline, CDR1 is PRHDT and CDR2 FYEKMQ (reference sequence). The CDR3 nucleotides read TGTGCCAGCAGCTTAGATGCTAGCGCGACCTACAATGAGCAGTTCTTC. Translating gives CASSLDASATYNEQFF.

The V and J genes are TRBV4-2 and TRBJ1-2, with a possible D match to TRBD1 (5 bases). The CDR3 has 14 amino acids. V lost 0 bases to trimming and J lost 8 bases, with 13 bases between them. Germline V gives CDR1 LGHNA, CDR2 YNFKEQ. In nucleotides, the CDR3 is TGTGCCAGCAGCCAAGAGGGGCCTCAGAGCGGCTACACCTTC. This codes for CASSQEGPQSGYTF.